This T cell receptor beta chain is drawn from a study of T cell changes during pregnancy in multiple sclerosis. Sequencing was performed with immunoSEQ multiplex PCR; in TCRdb, only in-frame clones are kept and a portion is missing. The sample carries nearly 110,000 clones, 80% to 95% recorded once. Germline V CDR1 and CDR2: LNHNV, YYDKDF (reference sequence). The CDR3 runs to 16 residues. V was trimmed by 0 bases and J by 7 bases, leaving 13 bases between them. The source was peripheral blood, collected in the third trimester of pregnancy. The TCR comes from a female donor in good health, enrolled as a control in a pregnancy study. This chain links TRBV15 with TRBJ1-6, with a tentative D call TRBD1 (6 bases). CDR3 protein: CATSRDMRGGNSPLHF. CDR3 DNA: TGTGCCACCAGCAGAGATATGAGGGGGGGAAATTCACCCCTCCACTTT.